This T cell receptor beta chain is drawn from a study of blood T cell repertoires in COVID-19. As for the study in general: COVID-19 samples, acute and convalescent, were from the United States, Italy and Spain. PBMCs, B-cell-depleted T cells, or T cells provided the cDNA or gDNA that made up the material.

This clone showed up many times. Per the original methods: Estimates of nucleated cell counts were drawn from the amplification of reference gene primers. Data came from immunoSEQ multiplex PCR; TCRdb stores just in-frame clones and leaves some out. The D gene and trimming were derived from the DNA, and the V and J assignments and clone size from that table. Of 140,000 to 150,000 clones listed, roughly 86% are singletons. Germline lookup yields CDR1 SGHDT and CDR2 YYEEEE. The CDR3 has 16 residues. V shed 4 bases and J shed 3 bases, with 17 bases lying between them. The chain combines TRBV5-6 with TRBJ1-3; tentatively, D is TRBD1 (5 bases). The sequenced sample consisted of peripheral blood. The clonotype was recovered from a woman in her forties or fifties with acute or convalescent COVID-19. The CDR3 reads CASSSRVGLFGNTIYF. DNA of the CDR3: TGTGCCAGCAGCAGTCGGGTGGGGCTTTTTGGAAACACCATATATTTT.